This is a list of T cell receptor beta chains from one sample in a study of low-dose radiotherapy and immunotherapy resistance in tumors. In TCRdb, the reads were re-called with MiXCR into one record per CDR3 protein. The data show around 76,000 distinct CDR3 sequences, approximately 31% seen once. Sequenced material: PBMCs, taken before treatment. The receptors originated from a female donor with ovarian cancer. CDR3s include the opening cysteine and the closing phenylalanine or tryptophan. Fields, in order: V gene, D gene, CDR3 protein. The D gene is left open where the match is weak.

V gene: TRBV28
D gene: .
CDR3 protein: CASSLTSTAGTEAFF

V gene: TRBV27
D gene: .
CDR3 protein: CASRGGTRNTEAFF

V gene: TRBV21-1
D gene: .
CDR3 protein: CASSHTTERARYNEQFF

V gene: TRBV24-1
D gene: .
CDR3 protein: CATSKPGEDIYEQFF

V gene: TRBV2
D gene: .
CDR3 protein: CASSGTGYEQYF

V gene: TRBV6-6
D gene: .
CDR3 protein: CASSYRGDGNYGYTF

V gene: TRBV6-1
D gene: .
CDR3 protein: CASKQGSGTGSYEQYF

V gene: TRBV7-2
D gene: .
CDR3 protein: CASSSIGASSGANVLTF

V gene: TRBV4-1
D gene: TRBD2
CDR3 protein: CASSQELRGVQETQYF

V gene: TRBV10-2
D gene: TRBD1
CDR3 protein: CATVLDRGSGANVLTF

V gene: TRBV20-1
D gene: TRBD1
CDR3 protein: CSAAATGGTSYEQYF

V gene: TRBV4-1
D gene: .
CDR3 protein: CASSLGAGVVQPQHF

V gene: TRBV12-3/TRBV12-4
D gene: .
CDR3 protein: CASSLSATYEQYF

V gene: TRBV5-1
D gene: .
CDR3 protein: CASSRGVVGEAFF

V gene: TRBV4-2
D gene: .
CDR3 protein: CASSQDVSEARTDTQYF

V gene: TRBV27
D gene: .
CDR3 protein: CASSSTSRETQYF

V gene: TRBV7-6
D gene: TRBD2
CDR3 protein: CASSPRSSGGTNEQFF

V gene: TRBV4-1
D gene: .
CDR3 protein: CASSQDMVPGELFF

V gene: TRBV15
D gene: .
CDR3 protein: CATSRDLRGGEKLFF

V gene: TRBV7-9
D gene: .
CDR3 protein: CASSLATTETQYF

V gene: TRBV30
D gene: .
CDR3 protein: CAWSTGQLTGELFF

V gene: TRBV12-3/TRBV12-4
D gene: TRBD1
CDR3 protein: CASGRGQYNSPLHF

V gene: TRBV11-3
D gene: .
CDR3 protein: CASSAPGTPNTEAFF

V gene: TRBV20-1
D gene: TRBD1
CDR3 protein: CSAPGQGTLAKNIQYF

V gene: TRBV6-2/TRBV6-3
D gene: .
CDR3 protein: CASSYGNTNYGYTF

V gene: TRBV7-2
D gene: .
CDR3 protein: CASSTRDGIYEQYF

V gene: TRBV6-2/TRBV6-3
D gene: TRBD1
CDR3 protein: CASRRGPGQGTDTQYF

V gene: TRBV3-1
D gene: .
CDR3 protein: CASSQMGEQPQHF

V gene: TRBV14
D gene: TRBD2
CDR3 protein: CASSRGGRATNEQFF

V gene: TRBV28
D gene: .
CDR3 protein: CASSSGGVTYEQYF

V gene: TRBV3-1
D gene: .
CDR3 protein: CASSPPLKCEQYF

V gene: TRBV9
D gene: .
CDR3 protein: CASSERGGVPNTGELFF

V gene: TRBV3-1
D gene: TRBD2
CDR3 protein: CASSPRGLAGGGEQFF

V gene: TRBV5-8
D gene: .
CDR3 protein: CASSFSESLLDEQFF

V gene: TRBV24-1
D gene: .
CDR3 protein: CASNGRDTDTQYF

V gene: TRBV20-1
D gene: TRBD2
CDR3 protein: CSASGTSGSPYEQYF

V gene: TRBV9
D gene: .
CDR3 protein: CASSVDGAAYEQYF

V gene: TRBV28
D gene: TRBD2
CDR3 protein: CASSFFAGVSNEQFF

V gene: TRBV12-3/TRBV12-4
D gene: .
CDR3 protein: CASSLSGASTEAFF

V gene: TRBV27
D gene: .
CDR3 protein: CASSFTGTDEKLFF

V gene: TRBV6-5
D gene: TRBD1
CDR3 protein: CASRKTQGASEKLFF

V gene: TRBV7-3
D gene: TRBD1
CDR3 protein: CASSIGQGGTGELFF

V gene: TRBV28
D gene: .
CDR3 protein: CASSFLGGTDTQYF

V gene: TRBV7-9
D gene: .
CDR3 protein: CASSFAGRNTEAFF

V gene: TRBV4-2
D gene: .
CDR3 protein: CASSQVGEETQYF

V gene: TRBV7-8
D gene: .
CDR3 protein: CASSAVYGGPNNEQFF

V gene: TRBV19
D gene: TRBD1
CDR3 protein: CASSTGQGGDYGYTF